Listed below are T cell receptor beta chains from one sample, sequenced in a study of identical twins. TCRdb reanalysed the 5' RACE reads using MiXCR and keeps one entry per CDR3 protein. The sample lists around 1.7 million distinct CDR3 sequences; roughly a third were seen once. The sample consisted of cord blood. The receptors originated from a newborn girl in good health. The CDR3 runs from the conserved cysteine through the conserved F or W. D genes are given only for firm matches. Size tells how often a clone was seen (once, few, many) or the class of an expanded clone, and some rows leave it out.

d_gene | j_gene | v_gene | abundance | CDR3aa | CDR3nt
TRBD2 | TRBJ2-7 | TRBV10-3 | - | CAISSSSGVSSYEQYF | TGTGCCATCAGTTCGAGTAGCGGGGTCAGCTCCTACGAGCAGTACTTC
- | TRBJ2-1 | TRBV27 | - | CASRNQQLERIHEQFF | TGTGCCAGCCGGAACCAACAACTAGAACGCATCCATGAGCAGTTCTTC
- | TRBJ2-5 | TRBV30 | few | CAWEGKRENQETQYF | TGTGCCTGGGAAGGGAAACGAGAGAACCAAGAGACCCAGTACTTC
TRBD2 | TRBJ2-7 | TRBV20-1 | - | CCAAPGLASYEQYF | TGCTGTGCAGCACCGGGACTAGCGAGCTACGAGCAGTACTTC
- | TRBJ1-1 | TRBV21-1 | - | CASSNTTDRNTEAFF | TGTGCCAGCAGCAATACGACAGACAGGAACACTGAAGCTTTCTTT
- | TRBJ2-3 | TRBV21-1 | - | CASSKKQGFGYF | TGTGCCAGCAGCAAAAAACAGGGGTTTGGGTATTTT
TRBD1 | TRBJ2-3 | TRBV12-3/TRBV12-4 | - | CASSLARQGENTDTQYF | TGTGCCAGCAGTTTAGCCCGACAGGGGGAGAACACAGATACGCAGTATTTT
- | TRBJ2-7 | TRBV20-1 | few | CSAAGGFSYEQYF | TGCAGTGCTGCCGGGGGATTCTCCTACGAGCAGTACTTC
TRBD1 | TRBJ1-5 | TRBV20-1 | - | CSARSGGDSNQPQHF | TGCAGTGCTAGATCAGGGGGGGATAGCAATCAGCCCCAGCATTTT
TRBD2 | TRBJ2-3 | TRBV20-1 | - | CSASPRVAGTDTQYF | TGCAGTGCTTCACCGAGAGTAGCGGGGACAGATACGCAGTATTTT
- | TRBJ2-4 | TRBV29-1 | - | CSVEVRGGQYF | TGCAGCGTTGAAGTGAGGGGGGGGCAGTACTTC
- | TRBJ2-5 | TRBV4-2 | few | CASSQDSSGPLVEQYF | TGTGCCAGCAGCCAAGATTCCAGCGGCCCTTTGGTTGAGCAGTACTTC
TRBD1 | TRBJ2-7 | TRBV6-5 | - | CASKTGGNVYEQYF | TGTGCCAGCAAAACAGGGGGCAACGTCTACGAGCAGTACTTC
- | TRBJ2-2 | TRBV5-1 | few | CASSGNTGSGELFF | TGCGCCAGCAGCGGAAATACAGGGTCCGGGGAGCTGTTTTTT
TRBD2 | TRBJ2-7 | TRBV20-1 | few | CSAERGGRSYEQYF | TGCAGTGCCGAGCGGGGGGGCCGTTCCTACGAGCAGTACTTC
- | TRBJ1-5 | TRBV27 | few | CASSQNPSNRPQHF | TGTGCCAGCAGTCAGAACCCCTCCAATCGGCCCCAGCATTTT
TRBD2 | TRBJ2-7 | TRBV28 | many | CASSSPSGSSYEQYF | TGTGCCAGCAGTTCGCCGAGCGGGAGTTCCTACGAGCAGTACTTC